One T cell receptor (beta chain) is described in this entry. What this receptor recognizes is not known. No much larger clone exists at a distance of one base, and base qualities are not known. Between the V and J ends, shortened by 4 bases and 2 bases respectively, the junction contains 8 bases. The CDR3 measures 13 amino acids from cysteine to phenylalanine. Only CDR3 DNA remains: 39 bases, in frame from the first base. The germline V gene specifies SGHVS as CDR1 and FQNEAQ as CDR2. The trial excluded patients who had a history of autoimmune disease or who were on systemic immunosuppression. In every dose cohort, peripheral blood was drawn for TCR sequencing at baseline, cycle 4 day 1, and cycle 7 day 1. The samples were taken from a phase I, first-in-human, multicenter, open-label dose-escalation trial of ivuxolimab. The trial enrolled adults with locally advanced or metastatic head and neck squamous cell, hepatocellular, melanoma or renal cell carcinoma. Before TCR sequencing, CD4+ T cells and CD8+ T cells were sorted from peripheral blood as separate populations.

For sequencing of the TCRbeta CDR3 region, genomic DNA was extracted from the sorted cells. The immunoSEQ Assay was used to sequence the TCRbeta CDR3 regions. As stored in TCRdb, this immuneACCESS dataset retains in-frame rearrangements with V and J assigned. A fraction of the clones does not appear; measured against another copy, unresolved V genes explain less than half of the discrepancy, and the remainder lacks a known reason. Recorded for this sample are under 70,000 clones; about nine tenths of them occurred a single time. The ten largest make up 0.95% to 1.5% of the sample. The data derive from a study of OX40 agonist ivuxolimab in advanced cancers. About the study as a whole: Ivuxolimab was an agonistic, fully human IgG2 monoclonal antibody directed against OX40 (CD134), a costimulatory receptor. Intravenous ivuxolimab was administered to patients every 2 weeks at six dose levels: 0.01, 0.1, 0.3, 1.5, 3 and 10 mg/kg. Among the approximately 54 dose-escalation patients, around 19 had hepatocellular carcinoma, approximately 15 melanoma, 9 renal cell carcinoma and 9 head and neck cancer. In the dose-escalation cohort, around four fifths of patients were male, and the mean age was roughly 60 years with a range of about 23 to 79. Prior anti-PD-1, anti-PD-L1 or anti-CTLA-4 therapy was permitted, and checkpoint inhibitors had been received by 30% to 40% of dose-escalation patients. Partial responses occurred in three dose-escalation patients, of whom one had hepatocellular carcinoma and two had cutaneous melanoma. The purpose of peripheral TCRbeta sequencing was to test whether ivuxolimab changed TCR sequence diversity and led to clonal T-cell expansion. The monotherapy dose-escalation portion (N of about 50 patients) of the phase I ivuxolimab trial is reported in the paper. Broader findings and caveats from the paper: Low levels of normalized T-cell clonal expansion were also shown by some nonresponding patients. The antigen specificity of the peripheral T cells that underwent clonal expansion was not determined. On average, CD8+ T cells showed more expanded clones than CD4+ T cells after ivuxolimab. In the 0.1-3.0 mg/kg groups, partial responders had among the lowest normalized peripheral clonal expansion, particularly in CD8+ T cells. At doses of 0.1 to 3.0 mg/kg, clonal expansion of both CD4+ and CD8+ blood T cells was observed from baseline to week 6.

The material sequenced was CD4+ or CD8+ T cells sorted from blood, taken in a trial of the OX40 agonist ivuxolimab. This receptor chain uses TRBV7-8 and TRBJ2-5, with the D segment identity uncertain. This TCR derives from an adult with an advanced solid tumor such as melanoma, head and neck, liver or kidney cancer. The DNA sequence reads TGTGCCAGCAGCTCCGGCCCACAAGAGACCCAGTACTTC. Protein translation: CASSSGPQETQYF.